These 24 T cell receptor beta chains share one sample of origin, sequenced in a study of T cell repertoires in cytomegalovirus infection. TCRdb independently ran MiXCR on the reads; one entry per CDR3 protein. This sample yields some 940,000 distinct CDR3 sequences, of which around 30% are seen a single time; over 13% belongs to the top ten. No antigen has been assigned to these receptors. Sequenced here: cultured CD8+ T cells from PBMCs, sampled from culture after CMV antigen stimulation. Every receptor here comes from a human donor in good health (CMV status not recorded). Some clones in this sample may be carry-over from other donors' samples.

The sample holds many counts of this clonotype. The genes are TRBV7-9 and TRBJ1-5; D is unresolved. CDR1 and CDR2 (germline): SEHNR, FQNEAQ (reference sequence). CDR3 length: 15 amino acids. Deletions cut 1 base from V and 0 bases from J, with 7 bases between. Here the CDR3 reads CASSLGQYSNQPQHF. The CDR3 coding sequence is TGTGCCAGCAGCTTAGGGCAGTATAGCAATCAGCCCCAGCATTTT.

Worth noting for this clonotype: Sequence at one end of the junction differs from germline and may be a read error. This rearrangement joins TRBV6-5 to TRBJ2-5; possibly TRBD2 for D (7 bases). The CDR3 contains 15 residues. Germline V gives CDR1 MNHEY, CDR2 SVGAGI. The CDR3, as DNA: TGTGCCAGCAGTGTGGGGGGGCTAAATAGAGAGTCCCAGTACTTC. This codes for CASSVGGLNRESQYF.

This clonotype was detected a few times. The J gene is TRBJ1-1, the V gene TRBV4-3, with a weak D call TRBD1 (5 bases). There are 15 residues in the CDR3. V was cut by 1 base and J by 2 bases, with 11 bases left in between. Germline V gene lookup returns CDR1 LGHNA and CDR2 YSLEER. CDR3 sequence (DNA): TGCGCCAGCAGCCAAGTAGGGGCAGGAAACACTGAAGCTTTCTTT. Amino acid sequence: CASSQVGAGNTEAFF.

This clonotype was counted a few times. The chain has TRBV12-3 or TRBV12-4 and TRBJ2-1; D is undetermined. The V and J ends lost 7 bases and 1 base respectively, with 11 bases between them. The length of the CDR3 is 14 residues. The CDR3 coding sequence is TGTGCCAGCACCCCCGACCCTTCCTACAATGAGCAGTTCTTC. As protein: CASTPDPSYNEQFF.

The chain has TRBV29-1 and TRBJ2-7, with D perhaps matching TRBD1 (5 bases). This CDR3 is built from 14 residues. V gave up 4 bases and J gave up 0 bases, with 13 bases separating them. Germline CDR1 is SQVTM and CDR2 is ANQGSEA. In DNA form, the CDR3 reads TGCAGCGTTGTACAGGTTGGCGCCTCCTACGAGCAGTACTTC. Protein product: CSVVQVGASYEQYF.

This chain uses TRBV27 with TRBJ1-1, with TRBD1 matching over 10 bases. The length of the CDR3 is 17 residues. J lost 4 bases, V lost 3 bases, and 11 bases had no gene match. Germline V gene lookup returns CDR1 MNHEY and CDR2 SMNVEV (reference sequence). CDR3 in DNA: TGTGCCAGCAGTTTTCTGACAGGGGGCGAGGTAATCACTGAAGCTTTCTTT. Translation gives CASSFLTGGEVITEAFF.

This clonotype appeared a few times. The rearrangement links TRBV6-1 to TRBJ1-1, with no clear D. V lost 6 bases and J lost 4, with 9 bases in between. This CDR3 is 12 amino acids long. Germline CDR1 reads MNHNS; CDR2 reads SASEGT. In DNA form, the CDR3 reads TGTGCCAGCAGCGGGAGTCCCACTGAAGCTTTCTTT. Translation gives CASSGSPTEAFF.

In regard to this clonotype: This CDR3 fails to terminate in the conserved phenylalanine or tryptophan, so it likely reflects a read error. The rearrangement uses TRBV9 and TRBJ2-5; no clear D gene. Trimming took 4 bases from V and 4 from J, leaving 17 bases between them. Germline CDR1 reads SGDLS; CDR2 reads YYNGEE. The CDR3 extends over 15 amino acids. The CDR3 is CASSPSGAARETQYS. CDR3 nucleotide sequence: TGTGCCAGCAGCCCGTCGGGCGCCGCTAGAGAGACCCAGTACTCC.

The chain employs TRBV7-9 and TRBJ2-7; 14 bases fit TRBD2. Looked up from germline, CDR1 is SEHNR and CDR2 is FQNEAQ (reference sequence). After removal of 5 bases from V and 3 bases from J, the junction contained 6 bases not matched to a gene. This CDR3 has 16 residues. The CDR3 DNA reads TGTGCCAGCAGCCCCCGAGGGACTAGCGGGGGCTACGAGCAGTACTTC. It translates to CASSPRGTSGGYEQYF.

V gene TRBV7-3 combines with J gene TRBJ2-1; perhaps TRBD1 as D (5 bases). V was shortened by 2 bases and J by 8 bases, with 10 bases between the two germline ends. The CDR3 sequence is 13 residues long. Germline CDR1 SGHTA, CDR2 FQGTGA. CDR3 nucleotides: TGTGCCAGCAGCTTAGCAGGGCCCCATGAGCAGTTCTTC. It translates to CASSLAGPHEQFF.

V usage is TRBV7-9 and J usage is TRBJ1-1, with 7 bases lining up with TRBD1. The CDR3 is 12 residues long. Per germline, CDR1 SEHNR and CDR2 FQNEAQ (reference sequence). Trimming cost V 6 bases and J 6 bases; bases outside gene matches: 4. The CDR3 reads CASRRDSPEAFF. The CDR3 DNA is TGTGCCAGCAGGCGGGACAGTCCTGAAGCTTTCTTT.

The gene calls are TRBV27 and TRBJ1-4, with 7 positions matching TRBD1. The ends lost 10 bases at V and 8 bases at J; junction bases unmatched: 19. The CDR3 sequence is 16 residues long. The germline CDR1 and CDR2 sequences are MNHEY and SMNVEV (reference sequence). This chain's CDR3 is CANSLRNRGREEKLFF. For the CDR3, the DNA is TGTGCCAATAGTTTAAGGAACAGGGGAAGGGAGGAAAAACTGTTTTTT.

The chain carries TRBV6-6 and TRBJ2-1; 12 bases match TRBD1. The CDR3 sequence is 14 residues long. V shed 6 bases, J shed 9 bases, and the junction held 6 bases outside the gene matches. Germline V lookup: CDR1 MNHNY, CDR2 SVGAGI (reference sequence). The CDR3 nucleotides are TGTGCCAGCAGCCCTGGGACAGGGGGCTTTGAGCAGTTCTTC. Residues: CASSPGTGGFEQFF.

Concerning this clonotype: One end of the junction varies from germline; a read error may be responsible. The chain uses TRBV7-9 and TRBJ1-5, with a tentative D call TRBD1 (5 bases). The CDR3 is made up of 12 amino acids. Per the germline V gene, CDR1 is SEHNR and CDR2 is FQNEAQ (reference sequence). In DNA form, the CDR3 reads TGTGCCAGCAGCCCAGGGAATCTGCCCCAGCATTTT. Its protein is CASSPGNLPQHF.

This clonotype was seen a few times. The V gene is TRBV4-1, the J gene TRBJ1-1; D is uncertain. There are 15 residues in the CDR3. The germline V and J ends were trimmed by 1 base and 2 bases, with 11 bases remaining between them. Germline-derived CDR1 and CDR2 are MGHRA and YSYEKL. The CDR3: CASSQVVTPNTEAFF. The DNA of the CDR3 is TGCGCCAGCAGCCAAGTCGTGACCCCCAACACTGAAGCTTTCTTT.

The chain links TRBV20-1 to TRBJ2-7, with TRBD2 identical over 8 bases. V lost 3 bases and J lost 5; bases outside the gene matches: 3. The CDR3 covers 12 residues. Germline V CDR1 and CDR2: DFQATT, SNEGSKA (reference sequence). CDR3 loop: CSASRRGDEQYV. As DNA, the CDR3 is TGCAGTGCTAGTCGGCGGGGGGACGAGCAGTACGTC.

This clonotype was recorded a few times. The rearrangement joins TRBV27 to TRBJ1-2, with unresolved D. The CDR3 runs to 13 residues. Germline CDR1 and CDR2: MNHEY and SMNVEV (reference sequence). Trimming removed 5 bases from V and 4 bases from J, with 11 bases in between. CDR3 sequence (DNA): TGTGCCAGCAGTCAAGGACGGACCTATGGCTACACCTTC. Translation: CASSQGRTYGYTF.

This clonotype was found many times. The V gene is TRBV7-2, the J gene TRBJ2-3, with TRBD2 matching 10 bases. CDR3 size: 17 residues. The junction had 9 bases not matched to a gene; V was cut back by 5 bases and J by 1 base. The germline V gene has CDR1 SGHTA and CDR2 FQGNSA. The CDR3 sequence: CASSPPPLAGGTDTQYF. The CDR3 DNA reads as TGTGCCAGCAGCCCCCCCCCTCTAGCGGGGGGCACAGATACGCAGTATTTT.

V and J are TRBV23-1 and TRBJ2-2; maybe TRBD1 (5 bases). TRBV23-1 is marked as an open reading frame, function uncertain. Trimming left V 4 bases short and J 6 bases short, with 12 bases between. This CDR3 comprises 14 residues. The CDR3 region has the DNA TGCGCCAGCAGTCCGCAGGGTAAACCCGGGGAGCTGTTTTTT. Its protein is CASSPQGKPGELFF.

The J gene is TRBJ2-5, the V gene TRBV5-4; D call uncertain. The length of the CDR3 is 15 residues. The germline gives CDR1 SGHNT, CDR2 YYREEE (reference sequence). The V and J ends lost 4 bases and 2 bases respectively, with 15 bases between them. This chain's CDR3 is CASSPIVADQETQYF. For the CDR3, the DNA is TGTGCCAGCAGCCCAATTGTAGCAGATCAAGAGACCCAGTACTTC.

This clonotype was seen more than once but under ten times. V is TRBV28 and J is TRBJ2-3; 10 bases are a match to TRBD2. The J segment lost 1 base and the V segment lost 6 bases, leaving 13 bases of the junction unmatched. CDR1 and CDR2 (germline): MDHEN, SYDVKM. The length of the CDR3 is 18 residues. The CDR3 DNA is TGTGCCAGCAGCCTCTTTGAGACAAGCGGGGGGGGCACAGATACGCAGTATTTT. It codes for CASSLFETSGGGTDTQYF.

With respect to this clonotype: This could be a read error, since a much larger clone is one nucleotide away. The chain carries TRBV7-6 and TRBJ2-3, with 7 positions matching TRBD2. The germline V gene encodes CDR1 SGHVS and CDR2 FNYEAQ. Trimming cost V 4 bases and J 0 bases; bases outside gene matches: 4. The CDR3 runs to 15 residues. The CDR3 loop is CASSSSGVSTDTQYF. The CDR3 nucleotides read TGTGCCAGCAGCTCAAGCGGGGTTAGCACAGATACGCAGTATTTT.

This clonotype was counted between two and nine times. The chain couples TRBV28 to TRBJ2-3, with TRBD2 matching 8 bases. V shed 4 bases and J 6 bases; nucleotides not matched to a gene: 9. The length of the CDR3 is 15 residues. The germline CDR1 and CDR2 sequences are MDHEN and SYDVKM. CDR3 DNA: TGTGCCAGCAGTTCACTAGCGGTGAGGCTGGATACGCAGTATTTT. Translated: CASSSLAVRLDTQYF.

This clonotype has a count of ten or more. This chain uses TRBV6-5 with TRBJ1-2; 9 bases line up with TRBD1. Germline values: CDR1 MNHEY, CDR2 SVGAGI. The CDR3 sequence is 14 residues long. V dropped 0 bases and J dropped 8; count of bases not matched to a gene: 4. The DNA of the CDR3 is TGTGCCAGCAGTTACTCGGGACAGGGATACGGCTACACCTTC. It yields the protein CASSYSGQGYGYTF.